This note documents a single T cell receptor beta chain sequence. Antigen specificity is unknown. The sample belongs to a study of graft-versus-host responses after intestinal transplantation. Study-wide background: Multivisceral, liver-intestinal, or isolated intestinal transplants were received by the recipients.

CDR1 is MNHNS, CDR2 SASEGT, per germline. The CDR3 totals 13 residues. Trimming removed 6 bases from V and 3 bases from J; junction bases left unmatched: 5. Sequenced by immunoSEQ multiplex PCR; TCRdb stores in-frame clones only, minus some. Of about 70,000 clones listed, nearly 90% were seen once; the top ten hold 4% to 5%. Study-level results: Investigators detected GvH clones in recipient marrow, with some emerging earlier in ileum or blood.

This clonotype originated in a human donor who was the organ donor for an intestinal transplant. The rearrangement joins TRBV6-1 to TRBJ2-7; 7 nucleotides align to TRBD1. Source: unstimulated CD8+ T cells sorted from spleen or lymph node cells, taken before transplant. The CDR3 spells CASRTGTDYEQYV. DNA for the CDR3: TGTGCCAGCAGGACCGGGACAGACTACGAGCAGTACGTC.